Listed below are T cell receptor beta chains from one sample, sequenced in a study of blood T cell repertoires in COVID-19. Repertoires were generated with immunoSEQ multiplex PCR, while TCRdb's copy carries only in-frame clones and drops some. The sample lists about 68,000 clones, 75% to 90% occurring once. Sequenced input: peripheral blood. These receptors originate from a man younger than 40 with acute or convalescent COVID-19. The CDR3 runs from the conserved cysteine through the conserved F or W. A D gene is named only where the DNA matches it firmly. A clone size is listed for some rows: how often the clone was seen (once, few, many), or a class if it is expanded.

abundance	v_gene	j_gene	d_gene	CDR3aa	CDR3nt
NA	TRBV12-3/TRBV12-4	TRBJ1-2	TRBD1	CASSLGDRDGYTF	TGTGCCAGCAGTTTAGGGGACAGGGATGGCTACACCTTC
NA	TRBV5-4	TRBJ2-7	NA	CASSRLSGSIEQYF	TGTGCCAGCAGCCGGTTATCCGGTTCGATCGAGCAGTACTTC
NA	TRBV28	TRBJ1-4	NA	CASSIRQLNEKLFF	TGTGCCAGCAGCATCCGACAGCTCAATGAAAAACTGTTTTTT
NA	TRBV28	TRBJ1-1	TRBD1	CASRTYRGAFF	TGTGCCAGCAGAACCTACAGGGGGGCTTTCTTT
large	TRBV6-2/TRBV6-3	TRBJ2-3	NA	CASSYNSGDTQYF	TGTGCCAGCAGTTACAACAGCGGAGATACGCAGTATTTT
NA	TRBV7-9	TRBJ2-1	NA	CASSSPGERGNEQFF	TGTGCCAGCAGTTCCCCAGGGGAACGAGGGAATGAGCAGTTCTTC
NA	TRBV18	TRBJ2-7	TRBD1	CASSSTGNEQYF	TGTGCCAGCTCATCGACAGGGAACGAGCAGTACTTC
few	TRBV27	TRBJ1-1	NA	CASSLGLGGTEAFF	TGTGCCAGCAGTTTAGGACTGGGGGGGACTGAAGCTTTCTTT
NA	TRBV6-5	TRBJ2-5	TRBD1	CASNLRGQRETQYF	TGTGCCAGCAATTTGAGGGGGCAGAGAGAGACCCAGTACTTC
NA	TRBV28	TRBJ2-1	TRBD2	CASSVYAGLAGAYNEQFF	TGTGCCAGCAGTGTGTATGCGGGACTAGCGGGAGCCTACAATGAGCAGTTCTTC
NA	TRBV16	TRBJ2-7	NA	CASSPAQTIARTYEQYF	TGTGCCAGCAGCCCAGCCCAAACTATAGCGAGGACCTACGAGCAGTACTTC
NA	TRBV7-9	TRBJ1-6	NA	CASRPSGVRDISPLHF	TGTGCCAGCAGACCCAGTGGGGTGAGGGACATCTCACCCCTCCACTTT
NA	TRBV5-1	TRBJ2-5	TRBD1	CASSYDRGMETQYF	TGCGCCAGCAGTTACGACAGGGGAATGGAGACCCAGTACTTC
NA	TRBV6-5	TRBJ1-1	NA	CASRAGRNTEAFF	TGTGCCAGCAGAGCGGGAAGAAACACTGAAGCTTTCTTT
NA	TRBV6-1	TRBJ2-1	NA	CASSEAIFVGGEQFF	TGTGCCAGCAGTGAGGCTATATTCGTAGGAGGTGAGCAGTTCTTC
NA	TRBV29-1	TRBJ2-7	NA	CSAGLQNTYEQYF	TGCAGCGCCGGACTCCAGAACACCTACGAGCAGTACTTC
NA	TRBV2	TRBJ2-1	NA	CASRSTSPISYNEQFF	TGTGCCAGCAGAAGTACTAGCCCCATCTCCTACAATGAGCAGTTCTTC
NA	TRBV28	TRBJ1-2	TRBD1	CASSYRGGGYTF	TGTGCCAGCAGTTACAGGGGCGGCGGCTACACCTTC
NA	TRBV28	TRBJ2-7	NA	CASSWSYEQYF	TGTGCCAGCAGTTGGAGCTACGAGCAGTACTTC
NA	TRBV30	TRBJ1-1	TRBD1	CAWSWDRGRAEAFF	TGTGCCTGGAGTTGGGACAGGGGGAGGGCTGAAGCTTTCTTT
NA	TRBV7-3	TRBJ2-7	NA	CASSRQDSDEQYF	TGTGCCAGCAGTCGACAAGACAGTGACGAGCAGTACTTC
NA	TRBV7-2	TRBJ2-3	NA	CASSLAARQGFTDTQYF	TGTGCCAGCAGCTTAGCGGCGCGGCAGGGGTTCACAGATACGCAGTATTTT
once	TRBV6-5	TRBJ1-1	NA	CASSSPTVNTEAFF	TGTGCCAGCAGCTCACCGACAGTGAACACTGAAGCTTTCTTT
NA	TRBV5-1	TRBJ1-1	NA	CASRPGRMNTEAFF	TGCGCCAGCAGACCCGGTCGTATGAACACTGAAGCTTTCTTT
NA	TRBV9	TRBJ2-7	TRBD2	CASSVSGRASAEQYF	TGTGCCAGCAGCGTAAGCGGGAGGGCCTCTGCCGAGCAGTACTTC
NA	TRBV19	TRBJ1-6	NA	CASKETEGRSPLHF	TGTGCCAGTAAGGAGACCGAAGGTCGATCACCCCTCCACTTT
NA	TRBV30	TRBJ2-7	NA	CAWGRYEQYF	TGTGCCTGGGGTCGGTACGAGCAGTACTTC
NA	TRBV4-1	TRBJ2-7	NA	CASSQVSAPSSYEQYF	TGCGCCAGCAGCCAAGTATCCGCCCCCAGCTCCTACGAGCAGTACTTC
NA	TRBV7-9	TRBJ2-1	NA	CASRAPIVESSYNEQFF	TGTGCCAGCAGAGCCCCCATTGTGGAGAGCTCCTACAATGAGCAGTTCTTC
NA	TRBV5-1	TRBJ1-1	NA	CASSLAGVFAEAFF	TGCGCCAGCAGCTTGGCGGGGGTCTTCGCTGAAGCTTTCTTT
NA	TRBV10-2	TRBJ1-5	TRBD1	CASSESGGGQPQHF	TGCGCCAGCAGTGAATCAGGGGGCGGACAGCCCCAGCATTTT
few	TRBV12-5	TRBJ2-2	NA	CASANIPGGELFF	TGTGCTAGTGCCAATATCCCAGGCGGGGAGCTGTTTTTT
NA	TRBV25-1	TRBJ2-3	TRBD2	CASSNPGLAGVWGDTQYF	TGTGCCAGCAGTAATCCGGGACTAGCGGGAGTTTGGGGAGATACGCAGTATTTT
NA	TRBV10-3	TRBJ2-7	NA	CAISGLGGQMTYEQYF	TGTGCCATCAGTGGGTTGGGGGGACAGATGACCTACGAGCAGTACTTC
NA	TRBV7-2	TRBJ2-5	NA	CASSLRRDETQYF	TGTGCCAGCAGCTTAAGGCGGGACGAGACCCAGTACTTC
once	TRBV4-3	TRBJ1-4	TRBD1	CASSQSPQGGANEKLFF	TGCGCCAGCAGCCAATCCCCCCAGGGGGGCGCTAATGAAAAACTGTTTTTT
few	TRBV5-5	TRBJ1-5	NA	CASSSVTGYGQPQHF	TGTGCCAGCAGCTCCGTGACAGGCTATGGTCAGCCCCAGCATTTT
few	TRBV4-3	TRBJ2-3	TRBD2	CASSQDPGGSITDTQYF	TGCGCCAGCAGCCAAGATCCGGGAGGTTCTATCACAGATACGCAGTATTTT
NA	TRBV5-1	TRBJ1-1	NA	CASSVTGTEAFF	TGCGCCAGCAGCGTGACGGGAACTGAAGCTTTCTTT